This TCR beta chain was obtained from a study of blood T cell repertoires in COVID-19. Study-wide context: The United States, Italy and Spain were the sources of the acute and convalescent COVID-19 samples.

CDR1 is LNHNV and CDR2 is YYDKDF in the germline V gene (reference sequence). Deletions cut 0 bases from V and 1 base from J, with 9 bases between. The CDR3 has 15 amino acids. Patients at the Seattle site were enrolled during active infection and followed longitudinally. Authors' processing steps: Reference gene primer amplification in the assay estimated nucleated cell counts. Assay: immunoSEQ multiplex PCR; the TCRdb copy retains only in-frame clones and omits some. V and J calls plus clone size are reproduced from that table; the DNA served to infer D and trimming. The table has some 130,000 clones, around 88% seen once; the top ten hold roughly 3.9%.

Sequencing was carried out using peripheral blood. This chain joins TRBV15 and TRBJ1-1; possible D gene TRBD1, 5 bases. This clonotype was sampled from a man aged 55 to 70 with COVID-19, enrolled during active disease. CDR3 sequence reads: CATSRDRTGNTEAFF. The CDR3 DNA reads TGTGCCACCAGCAGAGATCGTACAGGGAACACTGAAGCTTTCTTT.